A single sample is the source of the 27 T cell receptor beta chains below, sequenced in a study of blood T cells in healthy people across ages. Combining a sample-barcoded 5' primer with a J-beta primer mix, a second PCR ran for roughly 7 to 11 cycles. TCRdb re-called the 5' RACE reads through MiXCR, storing one row per CDR3 protein. The table has about a million distinct CDR3 sequences, approximately 38% seen once. The sample consisted of blood. The receptor set was obtained from a man in his late teens or twenties in good health.

The J gene is TRBJ2-1, the V gene TRBV3-1, with D possibly TRBD1 on 5 matching bases. Germline V gene lookup returns CDR1 LGHDT and CDR2 YNNKEL (reference sequence). The CDR3 is 16 amino acids. V lost 3 bases, J lost 4 bases, and 16 bases lay in between. CDR3 loop: CASSHNFDSPYNEQFF. The CDR3 DNA follows: TGTGCCAGCAGCCATAACTTTGACAGCCCATACAATGAGCAGTTCTTC.

At least ten counts were recorded for this clonotype. The chain employs TRBV20-1 and TRBJ1-4, with 7 bases matching TRBD1. V dropped 3 bases and J dropped 2; count of bases not matched to a gene: 0. CDR1 is DFQATT and CDR2 is SNEGSKA in the germline V gene (reference sequence). CDR3 length equals 13 residues. The CDR3 DNA reads TGCAGTGCTAGGACAGGGACTAATGAAAAACTGTTTTTT. Its translation: CSARTGTNEKLFF.

This clonotype came up once. The chain couples TRBV4-3 to TRBJ2-7; D uncertain. The CDR3 spans 14 residues. Trimming removed 4 bases at V and 2 bases at J, with 12 bases between. The germline CDR1 and CDR2 sequences are LGHNA and YSLEER. DNA for the CDR3: TGCGCCAGCAGCCGAGATCACGTAACCTACGAGCAGTACTTC. Protein: CASSRDHVTYEQYF.

A remark on this clonotype: Being one base from a much bigger clone, this may be a read error. The J gene is TRBJ2-5, the V gene TRBV10-3; 7 positions match TRBD1. With 6 bases clipped from V and 11 bases from J, the junction kept 18 bases outside the gene matches. Germline V gene lookup returns CDR1 ENHRY and CDR2 SYGVKD. The CDR3 extends over 15 amino acids. The CDR3 reads CAIRTGTDDNNEQYF. The CDR3 DNA reads TGTGCCATCAGAACCGGGACAGATGATAACAATGAGCAGTACTTC.

A few counts support this clonotype. The chain joins TRBV6-6 to TRBJ2-1; D is ambiguous. Germline V gives CDR1 MNHNY, CDR2 SVGAGI (reference sequence). V lost 6 bases, J lost 7 bases, and 10 bases lay in between. The CDR3 consists of 12 residues. The CDR3 sequence: CASRLERNEQFF. CDR3 coding DNA: TGTGCCAGCAGGCTCGAACGGAATGAGCAGTTCTTC.

The chain recombines TRBV24-1 with TRBJ2-5, with D uncertain. V lost 2 bases, J lost 5 bases, and 17 bases lay in between. The V gene's germline CDR1 is KGHDR and CDR2 SFDVKD. The length of the CDR3 is 16 residues. CDR3 protein: CATSDSGRAPMETQYF. The CDR3 DNA sequence: TGTGCCACCAGTGATTCCGGACGGGCCCCAATGGAGACCCAGTACTTC.

With respect to this clonotype: One junction end disagrees with the germline gene, perhaps due to a read error. The V gene is TRBV28, the J gene TRBJ1-2; D is undetermined. CDR1 and CDR2 (germline): MDHEN, SYDVKM. The CDR3 consists of 13 residues. The CDR3 here is CANSLTGRYGYTF. In nucleotides, the CDR3 is TGTGCCAACAGTTTGACGGGAAGGTATGGCTACACCTTC.

V and J are TRBV3-1 and TRBJ2-2; the match to TRBD1 covers 8 bases. Losses at the gene ends were 1 base for V and 5 bases for J; bases not matched to a gene: 6. The CDR3 is 16 residues long. Looked up from germline, CDR1 is LGHDT and CDR2 is YNNKEL (reference sequence). The CDR3 nucleotides are TGTGCCAGCAGCCAAGCAGGGGGCTGGCGTACCGGGGAGCTGTTTTTT. Encoded protein: CASSQAGGWRTGELFF.

Only a few counts were recorded for this clonotype. This sequence joins TRBV20-1 and TRBJ1-2, with D possibly being TRBD1 (6 bases). The CDR3 has 12 residues. V dropped 3 bases and J dropped 7 bases, with 12 bases sitting between them. The germline V gene encodes CDR1 DFQATT and CDR2 SNEGSKA (reference sequence). CDR3: CSASPGGPGYTF. The CDR3 region has the DNA TGCAGTGCTAGTCCCGGGGGGCCTGGCTACACCTTC.

V is TRBV4-1 and J is TRBJ2-1; TRBD2 matches at 9 bases. The CDR3 spans 18 residues. V gave up 0 bases and J gave up 2 bases; unmatched junction bases: 8. Germline V gene lookup returns CDR1 MGHRA and CDR2 YSYEKL. CDR3: CASSQDRDSGGPYNEQFF. DNA for the CDR3: TGCGCCAGCAGCCAAGATCGGGATAGCGGGGGACCCTACAATGAGCAGTTCTTC.

The gene calls are TRBV7-9 and TRBJ2-3; D is undetermined. The ends were cut back, 4 bases at V and 6 bases at J, with 17 bases in the middle. The CDR3 has 15 amino acids. Germline-derived CDR1 and CDR2 are SEHNR and FQNEAQ (reference sequence). The CDR3 is CASSYSASSSDTQYF. The CDR3 DNA is TGTGCCAGCAGCTACAGCGCTAGTTCCTCCGATACGCAGTATTTT.

This clonotype has a handful of counts. The CDR3 reads CATSDLPGQGACTQYF. The CDR3 DNA reads TGTGCCACCAGTGATTTGCCGGGACAGGGGGCATGTACCCAGTACTTC. This rearrangement joins TRBV24-1 to TRBJ2-7, with 12 bases fitting TRBD1. V shed 0 bases, J shed 10 bases, and the junction held 9 bases outside the gene matches. The CDR3 loop spans 16 amino acids. CDR1 and CDR2 from the germline V gene are KGHDR and SFDVKD.

V is TRBV20-1 and J is TRBJ1-1; D call uncertain. V was clipped by 6 bases and J by 10 bases, with 21 bases between them. The CDR3 runs 13 residues. Germline V gives CDR1 DFQATT, CDR2 SNEGSKA (reference sequence). This CDR3 is CSAPGKNGYGAFF. CDR3 in DNA: TGCAGTGCACCGGGAAAAAACGGATACGGAGCTTTCTTT.

The chain employs TRBV9 and TRBJ2-7; a possible D gene is TRBD1 (6 bases). The germline V gene encodes CDR1 SGDLS and CDR2 YYNGEE. The V end lost 0 bases, the J end lost 3 bases, and 13 bases lay between the germline ends. This CDR3 region has 15 residues. In DNA form, the CDR3 reads TGTGCCAGCAGCGTAGAGAACAGGGCTCGCTACGAGCAGTACTTC. It yields the protein CASSVENRARYEQYF.

The J gene is TRBJ2-5, the V gene TRBV12-3 or TRBV12-4; 9 nucleotides match TRBD1. The ends lost 7 bases at V and 4 bases at J; junction bases unmatched: 7. The CDR3 is made up of 14 amino acids. The CDR3 region has the DNA TGTGCCAGCAACTTACAGGGGGCAAGAGAGACCCAGTACTTC. Protein sequence: CASNLQGARETQYF.

This sequence joins TRBV20-1 and TRBJ2-1, with D maybe TRBD2 (5 bases). CDR1 is DFQATT and CDR2 is SNEGSKA in the germline V gene (reference sequence). V was shortened by 6 bases and J by 2 bases, with 14 bases between the two germline ends. The CDR3 is made up of 14 amino acids. CDR3 in DNA: TGCAGTGCGGGCGGCGGGCAGGCCTACAATGAGCAGTTCTTC. Translated: CSAGGGQAYNEQFF.

This clonotype was seen a few times. The rearrangement links TRBV20-1 to TRBJ1-6; unclear D gene. This CDR3 contains 13 residues. V lost 6 bases and J 6 bases, leaving 12 bases between the germline ends. The germline V gene has CDR1 DFQATT and CDR2 SNEGSKA (reference sequence). In DNA form, the CDR3 reads TGCAGTGCCCCCGTAGAGGTTAATTCACCCCTCCACTTT. Its translation is CSAPVEVNSPLHF.

V is TRBV20-1 and J is TRBJ2-1, with 8 bases fitting TRBD2. This CDR3 is built from 17 residues. The V segment lost 5 bases and the J segment 3 bases; nucleotides outside the gene matches: 15. Looked up from germline, CDR1 is DFQATT and CDR2 is SNEGSKA (reference sequence). CDR3 loop: CSAPYELGGGLYNEQFF. The CDR3 region has the DNA TGCAGTGCTCCCTATGAGTTGGGCGGGGGGCTCTACAATGAGCAGTTCTTC.

The CDR3 DNA is TGTGCCAGCAGCCACCAGGTTAGCGGGCGGAATGAGCAGTTCTTC. Its translation is CASSHQVSGRNEQFF. The chain is built from TRBV5-6 and TRBJ2-1; the match to TRBD2 covers 7 bases. Germline V CDR1 and CDR2: SGHDT, YYEEEE. With 4 bases clipped from V and 7 bases from J, the junction kept 11 bases outside the gene matches. This CDR3 comprises 15 residues.

Many counts were recorded for this clonotype. The V and J genes are TRBV6-1 and TRBJ2-7, with D uncertain. The CDR3 loop spans 12 amino acids. Trimming shortened V by 11 bases and J by 3 bases, and 14 bases separated the two germline ends. CDR1 and CDR2 from the germline V gene are MNHNS and SASEGT. The CDR3 spells CAAIEVVYEQYF. The CDR3 nucleotides are TGTGCCGCAATAGAGGTCGTCTACGAGCAGTACTTC.

V gene TRBV20-1 combines with J gene TRBJ1-1; 12 nucleotides match TRBD1. V was pared by 4 bases and J by 1 base, with 7 bases of the junction left unmatched. The CDR3 sequence is 16 residues long. CDR1 is DFQATT and CDR2 is SNEGSKA in the germline V gene (reference sequence). The CDR3 DNA is TGCAGTGCTATACCGGGACAGGGGGCCCGGAACACTGAAGCTTTCTTT. Translating it yields CSAIPGQGARNTEAFF.

The rearrangement links TRBV20-1 to TRBJ2-5; 9 nucleotides line up with TRBD1. Germline trimming cut 6 bases from V and 4 bases from J; bases unmatched to any gene: 15. The CDR3 has 16 amino acids. Germline CDR1 reads DFQATT; CDR2 reads SNEGSKA (reference sequence). CDR3 sequence (DNA): TGCAGTGCCCTAACTCCGGGACAGGGAAGTCGAGAGACCCAGTACTTC. It is translated as CSALTPGQGSRETQYF.

This clonotype was seen a few times. The gene calls are TRBV6-5 and TRBJ1-1; D may be TRBD1 (6 bases). V gave up 4 bases and J gave up 4 bases, with 19 bases separating them. Germline lookup yields CDR1 MNHEY and CDR2 SVGAGI. The CDR3 is 16 residues long. In nucleotides, the CDR3 is TGTGCCAGCAGTTTTTCAATTACAGGGAGGGGCACTGAAGCTTTCTTT. This encodes CASSFSITGRGTEAFF.

This clonotype was detected a few times. The genes are TRBV29-1 and TRBJ2-1; weak D call: TRBD2 (6 bases). The CDR3 length is 14 residues. Trimming removed 4 bases at V and 6 bases at J, with 16 bases between. Germline loops: CDR1 SQVTM, CDR2 ANQGSEA. The CDR3 DNA is TGCAGCGTTGTGGGCGTTAGGCGGGGCAATGAGCAGTTCTTC. It codes for CSVVGVRRGNEQFF.

This chain uses TRBV29-1 with TRBJ2-5; D remains unclear. Germline lookup yields CDR1 SQVTM and CDR2 ANQGSEA. This CDR3 is built from 14 residues. The CDR3 nucleotides are TGCAGTGCTAATGGTCAGCACAACCAAGAGACCCAGTACTTC. Its protein product is CSANGQHNQETQYF.

This clonotype was detected only a few times. CDR3 bases: TGTGCCAGCAGCTTAGGGGGGCCATCGAGCTACACCTTC. It encodes CASSLGGPSSYTF. The chain links TRBV7-2 to TRBJ1-2; tentative D call: TRBD1 (6 bases). Germline V gene data show CDR1 as SGHTA and CDR2 as FQGNSA. This CDR3 is built from 13 residues. V shed 1 base and J shed 9 bases, with 12 bases lying between them.

This rearrangement joins TRBV20-1 to TRBJ2-3; 8 nucleotides line up with TRBD2. Germline V gives CDR1 DFQATT, CDR2 SNEGSKA (reference sequence). The trim removed 8 bases at V and 1 base at J, leaving 5 bases unmatched. The CDR3 is 13 amino acids. The CDR3 spells CSSGGVGTDTQYF. The CDR3 coding sequence is TGCAGTTCCGGGGGGGTCGGCACAGATACGCAGTATTTT.